The T cell receptor beta chain described here comes from a study of Ad26.COV2.S vaccination and SARS-CoV-2 variants (dated by TCRdb to the early 2020s). Background for the entire study: Vaccine-arm donors came from COV1001, a multicentre, randomized, double-blind, placebo-controlled phase I-IIa trial of Ad26.COV2.S in healthy adults. Ad26.COV2.S was administered intramuscularly at a dose of 5x10^10 or 1x10^11 viral particles, either as one shot or as two shots given 56 days apart. The specificity and breadth of SARS-CoV-2-reactive T cell receptors after Ad26.COV2.S vaccination were assessed by TCRbeta repertoire sequencing. The TCR-sequenced set comprised approximately 32 samples: 19 Ad26.COV2.S vaccine recipients, 5 placebo recipients and 8 SARS-CoV-2 convalescent individuals. Trial participants were randomized into five groups of five, in which low-dose or high-dose Ad26.COV2.S was given once or twice, or placebo was given on both occasions. Investigators remained blinded to trial group allocation during experiments and outcome assessment.

A note on this clone: The specificity of this receptor is unknown. No quality values exist for individual bases; no much larger clone is one base distant.

General study outcomes and caveats: Non-spike TCR breadth was comparable between vaccine and placebo recipients, consistent with the vaccine containing only spike. The study was not powered to compare responses between vaccine doses or regimens. It was noted by the authors that total T cell responses may have been underestimated by the TCR breadth and depth analyses. Higher spike-specific TCR breadth was observed in Ad26.COV2.S recipients than in placebo recipients (P = 0.0014). After vaccination, substantial breadth of spike-specific CD8+ and CD4+ T cell responses was reported.

The meaning of the sample's treatment or condition label: about 20 received Ad26.COV2.S at low or high dose, single or two shots; a few received placebo; per-sample allocation not given. For vaccine and placebo recipients, repertoires were sequenced using samples collected on day 63 after the first injection. Between 29 July and 7 August 2020, Cohort 1b enrolled 25 adults aged 18-55 years at one site in Boston, USA. As a vaccine, Ad26.COV2.S was a replication-incompetent adenovirus type 26 vector that expressed a prefusion-stabilized SARS-CoV-2 spike protein derived from the original Wuhan strain. The CDR3 covers 13 residues, taking in both the cysteine and the phenylalanine. This entry keeps only the CDR3 DNA: 39 bases, framed from base 1. V and J are truncated by 7 bases and 5 bases respectively, leaving an intervening sequence of 14 bases. The germline V gene supplies CDR1 SNHLY and CDR2 FYNNEI.

TCRbeta CDR3 regions were sequenced with the immunoSEQ Assay. After extraction, genomic DNA underwent amplification by bias-controlled multiplex PCR, followed by high-throughput sequencing. In the source study's methods: To quantify the absolute abundance of each unique TCRbeta CDR3 region, sequences were collapsed and filtered. T cell fraction was estimated by normalizing TCRbeta template counts to usable DNA, which was measured by amplifying reference genes present in all nucleated cells. Repertoire TCRs were annotated as SARS-CoV-2-specific when V gene, CDR3 amino acid sequence and J gene were exactly matched to a known reactive TCR set. The reference SARS-CoV-2 TCR set was obtained from MIRA and was filtered for enrichment in COVID-19-positive ImmuneCODE repertoires, whereby public or cross-reactive TCRs were removed. Based on the MIRA antigens, annotated TCRs were further analysed at the level of specific ORF or position within ORF. Breadth was defined as annotated unique rearrangements over total unique productive rearrangements; depth was the summed frequency of those rearrangements. TCR breadth was compared between groups using two-sided Wilcoxon rank-sum tests. This immuneACCESS table, as held by TCRdb, lists in-frame sequences with V and J called but not all clones. Of the missing ones, under half trace to an unresolved V gene in checked studies; the others have no known cause. V and J calls and clone size follow that table, whereas D and trimming were derived from the DNA. The sample has about 400,000 clones on record, around nine tenths of them singletons. Around 2% of the sample belongs to the ten largest clones.

This specimen was peripheral blood, taken in a trial of Ad26.COV2.S vaccine versus placebo. The sequence was collected from a person between 18 and 65 years old who received the Ad26.COV2.S COVID-19 vaccine or a placebo. The rearrangement joined TRBV2 to TRBJ2-5; the D gene is unclear. The CDR3: CASTPALRETQYF. At the DNA level, the sequence is TGTGCCAGCACCCCAGCGTTGCGGGAGACCCAGTACTTC.